Below are 5 T cell receptor beta chains sequenced from a single sample in a study of beta chain features in type 1 diabetes (dated by TCRdb to 2017 to 2018). Libraries were prepared through the immunoSEQ multiplex PCR assay. All of the isolated RNA was reverse transcribed with the High Capacity cDNA Reverse Transcription Kit, so expressed TCRB transcripts were sequenced. In its TCRdb copy, this immuneACCESS table keeps in-frame sequences only and misses some clones. Where compared with another copy, unresolved V genes explain less than half of these, and the others have no known cause. The sample contains approximately 150,000 clones, less than 9.5% of them found a single time. The ten largest account for 2% to 3% of the sample. Specimen: central memory CD4+ T cells from blood. The receptor source for this set is a woman aged 18-29 years in good health.

The chain links TRBV13 to TRBJ2-5, with 10 bases matching TRBD2. Trimming at V came to 5 bases and at J to 4 bases, leaving 7 bases not matched to a gene. The CDR3 is 15 amino acids. Germline CDR1 PRHDT, CDR2 FYEKMQ (reference sequence). The CDR3 DNA is TGTGCCAGCAGCGTCATAGCGGGGGGTGGAGAGACCCAGTACTTC. It yields the protein CASSVIAGGGETQYF. Full variable domain (remainder filled in from reference TRBV13 and TRBJ2-5): AAGVIQSPRHLIKEKRETATLKCYPIPRHDTVYWYQQGPGQDPQFLISFYEKMQSDKGSIPDRFSAQQFSDYHSELNMSSLELGDSALYFCASSVIAGGGETQYFGPGTRLLVL.

The chain combines TRBV7-2 with TRBJ1-4; D gene uncertain. V shed 6 bases and J shed 0 bases, with 5 bases lying between them. Per germline, CDR1 SGHTA and CDR2 FQGNSA. The CDR3 is 13 amino acids. The CDR3 protein is CASSSPTNEKLFF. The CDR3 nucleotides are TGTGCCAGCAGTTCTCCAACTAATGAAAAACTGTTTTTT.

This chain uses TRBV6-5 with TRBJ1-1, with 8 bases that match TRBD1. Germline CDR1 and CDR2: MNHEY and SVGAGI. This CDR3 spans 14 amino acids. The V segment lost 0 bases and the J segment 3 bases; nucleotides outside the gene matches: 0. The CDR3 loop is CASSYSDRDTEAFF. The CDR3 DNA follows: TGTGCCAGCAGTTACTCGGACAGGGACACTGAAGCTTTCTTT.

The table lists this clone with a few counts. With a far larger clone one base away, a read error is the likely cause. The chain is built from TRBV5-1 and TRBJ1-2; D ambiguous. The germline V and J ends were trimmed by 0 bases and 6 bases, with 12 bases remaining between them. This CDR3 is built from 14 residues. Germline CDR1 is SGHRS and CDR2 is YFSETQ. The CDR3 sequence: CASSLVIGGHGYTF. The CDR3 nucleotides read TGCGCCAGCAGCTTGGTTATCGGAGGTCATGGCTACACCTTC.

The chain has TRBV14 and TRBJ1-2, with 8 bases lining up with TRBD1. The CDR3 totals 14 residues. With 8 bases clipped from V and 3 bases from J, the junction kept 8 bases outside the gene matches. In germline, CDR1 is SGHDN, CDR2 FVKESK. In DNA form, the CDR3 reads TGTGCCAGCGCGCCAATGGGACAGGACTATGGCTACACCTTC. Protein product: CASAPMGQDYGYTF.